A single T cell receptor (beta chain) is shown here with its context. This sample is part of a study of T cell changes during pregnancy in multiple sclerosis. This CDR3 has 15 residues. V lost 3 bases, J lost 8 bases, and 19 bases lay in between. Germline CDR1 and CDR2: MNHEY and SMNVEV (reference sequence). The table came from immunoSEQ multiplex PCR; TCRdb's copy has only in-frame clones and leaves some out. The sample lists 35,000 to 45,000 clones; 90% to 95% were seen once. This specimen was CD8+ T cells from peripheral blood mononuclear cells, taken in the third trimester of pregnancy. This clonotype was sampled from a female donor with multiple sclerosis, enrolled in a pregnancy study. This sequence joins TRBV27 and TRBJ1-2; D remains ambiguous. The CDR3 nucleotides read TGTGCCAGCAGTTTCGCCGGAGAGGTTACGGGGGGCTACACCTTC. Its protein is CASSFAGEVTGGYTF.